Following are 6 T cell receptor beta chains from one sample sequenced in a study of persistence of HIV-infected CD4 T cells. An overlapping HIV-1 Gag peptide pool stimulated these cells at 0.75 to 1 ug/peptide/mL. Sorting of responding CD4+ T cells relied on upregulated CD40 ligand together with CD69. The immunoSEQ assay was version 4, run in survey mode. The table came from immunoSEQ multiplex PCR; TCRdb's copy has only in-frame clones and leaves some out. The table lists tens of thousands of clones, about 74% of them singletons. These receptors' targets are unknown. This sample comprised CD4+ T cells sorted from PBMCs after approximately 18-hour stimulation, obtained from a patient who received antiretroviral therapy. The origin of the receptors is an adult man with HIV who was CMV-seropositive.

This chain joins TRBV19 and TRBJ1-5; D remains ambiguous. Germline V gene sequence: CDR1 LNHDA, CDR2 SQIVND (reference sequence). The V end was cut by 2 bases, the J end by 7 bases, with 6 bases between. The CDR3 loop spans 12 amino acids. The CDR3, as DNA: TGTGCCAGTAGTATAAATGTCCAGCCCCAGCATTTT. Amino acid sequence: CASSINVQPQHF.

In this sample, this clone turned up a few times. The CDR3 bases are TGTGCCAGCAGCCTGATGGGGGGTCGGACTGAAGCTTTCTTT. This codes for CASSLMGGRTEAFF. The gene calls are TRBV28 and TRBJ1-1, with a weak D call TRBD1 (5 bases). The CDR3 contains 14 residues. V lost 6 bases, J lost 5 bases, and 16 bases lay in between. Germline CDR1 reads MDHEN; CDR2 reads SYDVKM.

The V and J genes are TRBV5-1 and TRBJ2-7; D might be TRBD1 (5 bases). Trimming shortened V by 2 bases and J by 2 bases, and 11 bases separated the two germline ends. Germline CDR1 reads SGHRS; CDR2 reads YFSETQ. The CDR3 length is 14 residues. CDR3 coding DNA: TGCGCCAGCAGCTTAGACAGTTTTACCTACGAGCAGTACTTC. It is translated as CASSLDSFTYEQYF.

The CDR3 here is CASSTSGDRVNGYTF. In nucleotides, the CDR3 is TGTGCCAGCAGCACAAGTGGTGACAGGGTTAATGGCTACACCTTC. This chain connects TRBV3-1 (or the pseudogene TRBV3-2) to TRBJ1-2, with 7 positions matching TRBD1. This CDR3 is built from 15 residues. From germline, CDR1 is LGHDT and CDR2 YNNKEL (reference sequence). V was pared by 5 bases and J by 6 bases, with 12 bases of the junction left unmatched.

With respect to this clone: One end of the junction does not line up with germline, which may come from a read error. CDR3 nucleotides: TGTGCCAGCAGCGAAGGTATAGCTTCGGGGGCAGTTCACATTAATTCACCCCTCCACTTT. Protein sequence: CASSEGIASGAVHINSPLHF. This chain links TRBV6-1 with TRBJ1-6, with D possibly matching TRBD1 (6 bases). Germline V gene sequence: CDR1 MNHNS, CDR2 SASEGT. The CDR3 sequence is 20 residues long.

This clone was detected once. V and J are TRBV5-5 and TRBJ2-3; the D is unclear. This CDR3 spans 14 amino acids. With 10 bases removed from V and 0 bases from J, the gap between germline ends came to 15 bases. The V gene's germline CDR1 is SGHKS and CDR2 YYEKEE (reference sequence). CDR3 amino acids: CASSIGPSTDTQYF. CDR3 DNA: TGTGCCTCTTCGATCGGGCCTAGCACAGATACGCAGTATTTT. The full variable domain, rest sourced from reference TRBV5-5 and TRBJ2-3, is DAGVTQSPTHLIKTRGQQVTLRCSPISGHKSVSWYQQVLGQGPQFIFQYYEKEERGRGNFPDRFSARQFPNYSSELNVNALLLGDSALYLCASSIGPSTDTQYFGPGTRLTVL.